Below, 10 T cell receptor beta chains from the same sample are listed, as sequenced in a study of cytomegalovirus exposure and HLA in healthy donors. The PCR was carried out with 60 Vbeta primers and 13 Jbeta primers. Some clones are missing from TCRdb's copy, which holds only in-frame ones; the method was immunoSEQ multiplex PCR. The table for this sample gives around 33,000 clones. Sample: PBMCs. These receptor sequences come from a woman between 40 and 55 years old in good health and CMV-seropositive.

In DNA, the CDR3 is TGTGCCAGCAGCCCGGGACTAGCGGGGGAGACCCAGTACTTC. Encoded protein: CASSPGLAGETQYF. V and J are TRBV5-4 and TRBJ2-5; 13 nucleotides align to TRBD2. Germline-derived CDR1 and CDR2 are SGHNT and YYREEE (reference sequence). The CDR3 has 14 amino acids. J lost 5 bases, V lost 4 bases, and 2 bases had no gene match.

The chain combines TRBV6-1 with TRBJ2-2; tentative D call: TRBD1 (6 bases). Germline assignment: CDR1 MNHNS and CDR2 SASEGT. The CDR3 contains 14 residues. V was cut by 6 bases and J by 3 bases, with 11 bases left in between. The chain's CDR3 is CASSPQGHTGELFF. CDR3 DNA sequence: TGTGCCAGCAGCCCCCAGGGGCACACCGGGGAGCTGTTTTTT.

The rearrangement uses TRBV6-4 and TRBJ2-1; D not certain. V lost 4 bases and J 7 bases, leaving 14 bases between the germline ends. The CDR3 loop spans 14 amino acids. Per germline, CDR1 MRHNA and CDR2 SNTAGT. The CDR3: CASSAVAAKNEQFF. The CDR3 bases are TGTGCCAGCAGTGCAGTGGCGGCAAAGAATGAGCAGTTCTTC.

CDR3 coding DNA: TGTGCCAGCAGCCCCGGACAGGGGGTAACTAATGAAAAACTGTTTTTT. Amino acid sequence: CASSPGQGVTNEKLFF. The chain couples TRBV7-9 to TRBJ1-4; TRBD1 aligns across 10 bases. The CDR3 runs to 16 residues. The V gene's germline CDR1 is SEHNR and CDR2 FQNEAQ (reference sequence). With 5 bases clipped from V and 1 base from J, the junction kept 4 bases outside the gene matches.

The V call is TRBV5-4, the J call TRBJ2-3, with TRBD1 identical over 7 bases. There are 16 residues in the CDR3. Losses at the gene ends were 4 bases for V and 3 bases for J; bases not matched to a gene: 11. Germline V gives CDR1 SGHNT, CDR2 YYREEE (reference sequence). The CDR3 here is CASSAPDRVITDTQYF. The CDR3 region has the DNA TGTGCCAGCAGCGCCCCCGACAGGGTAATAACAGATACGCAGTATTTT.

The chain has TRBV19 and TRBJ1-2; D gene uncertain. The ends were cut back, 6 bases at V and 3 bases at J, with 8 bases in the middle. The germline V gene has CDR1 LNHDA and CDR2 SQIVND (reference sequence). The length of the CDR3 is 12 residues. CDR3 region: CASRRGYYGYTF. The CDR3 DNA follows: TGTGCCAGTAGACGGGGTTACTATGGCTACACCTTC.

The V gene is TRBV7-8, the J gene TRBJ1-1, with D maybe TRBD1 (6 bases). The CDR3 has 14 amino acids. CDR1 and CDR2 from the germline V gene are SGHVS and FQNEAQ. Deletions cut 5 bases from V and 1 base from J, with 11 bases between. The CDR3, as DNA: TGTGCCAGCAGCCCAGGACAGTCGAACACTGAAGCTTTCTTT. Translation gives CASSPGQSNTEAFF.

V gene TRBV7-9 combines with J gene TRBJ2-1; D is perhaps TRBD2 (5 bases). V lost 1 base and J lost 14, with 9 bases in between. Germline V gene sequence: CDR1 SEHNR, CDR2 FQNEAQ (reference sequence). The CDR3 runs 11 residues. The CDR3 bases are TGTGCCAGCAGCTTAGAGCGGCCTAAGTTCTTC. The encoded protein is CASSLERPKFF.

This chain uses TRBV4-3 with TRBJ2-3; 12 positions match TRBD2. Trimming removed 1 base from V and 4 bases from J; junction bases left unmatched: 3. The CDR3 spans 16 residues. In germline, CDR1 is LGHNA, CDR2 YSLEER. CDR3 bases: TGCGCCAGCAGCCAAGGACTAGCGGGAGTTGCAGATACGCAGTATTTT. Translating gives CASSQGLAGVADTQYF.

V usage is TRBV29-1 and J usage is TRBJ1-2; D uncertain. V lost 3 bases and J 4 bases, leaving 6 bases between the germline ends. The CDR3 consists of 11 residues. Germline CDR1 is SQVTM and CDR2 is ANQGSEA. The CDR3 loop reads CSVEEGYGYTF. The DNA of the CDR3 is TGCAGCGTTGAGGAGGGCTATGGCTACACCTTC.